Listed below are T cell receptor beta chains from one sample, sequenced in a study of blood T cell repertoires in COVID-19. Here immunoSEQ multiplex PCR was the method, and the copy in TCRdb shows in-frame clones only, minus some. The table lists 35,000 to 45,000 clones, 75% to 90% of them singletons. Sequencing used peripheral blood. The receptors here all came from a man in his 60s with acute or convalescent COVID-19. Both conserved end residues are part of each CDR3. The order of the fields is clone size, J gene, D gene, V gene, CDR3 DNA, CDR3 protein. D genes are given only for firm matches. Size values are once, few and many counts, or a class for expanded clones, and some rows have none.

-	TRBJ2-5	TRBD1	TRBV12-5	TGTGCTAGTGGTTTGGTACAGGGACAGCAAGAGACCCAGTACTTC	CASGLVQGQQETQYF
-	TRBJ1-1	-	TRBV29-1	TGCAGCGTGGGACCCGGGGGATCCACTGAAGCTTTCTTT	CSVGPGGSTEAFF
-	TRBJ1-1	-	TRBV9	TGTGCCAGCAGCGGCGATCCAGGGGCGTACACTGAAGCTTTCTTT	CASSGDPGAYTEAFF
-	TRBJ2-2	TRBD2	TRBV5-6	TGTGCCAGCACTAGCGGGAACACCGGGGAGCTGTTTTTT	CASTSGNTGELFF
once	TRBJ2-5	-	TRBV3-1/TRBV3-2	TGTGCCAGCGGAGTTAGTGGGACCCAGTACTTC	CASGVSGTQYF
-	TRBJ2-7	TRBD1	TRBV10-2	TGCGCCAGCACCGAGGGGGGACAGGGGGCCGGCTCCTACGAGCAGTACTTC	CASTEGGQGAGSYEQYF
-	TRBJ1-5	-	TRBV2	TGTGCCAGCACCTTCGACAGAGAGCAGCCCCAGCATTTT	CASTFDREQPQHF
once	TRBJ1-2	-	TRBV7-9	TGTGCCAGCAGTCGTACATGGGGGCTGGACACCTTC	CASSRTWGLDTF
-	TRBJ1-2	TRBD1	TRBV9	TGTGCCAGCAGCGTCACCCCCGGGACAGACTATGGCTACACCTTC	CASSVTPGTDYGYTF
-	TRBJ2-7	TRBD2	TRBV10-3	TGTGCCCTCAGCGAGCACGGACTAGCGGGAGAGTCAGGAGGGCAGTACTTC	CALSEHGLAGESGGQYF
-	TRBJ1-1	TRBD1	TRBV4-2	TGTGCCAGCAGCCAAGATACACAGGGGGGGAAGAACACTGAAGCTTTCTTT	CASSQDTQGGKNTEAFF
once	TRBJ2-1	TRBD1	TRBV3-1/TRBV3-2	TGTGCCAGCAGCCAGTTTCCTGGACAGGACCTTCAGTTCTTC	CASSQFPGQDLQFF
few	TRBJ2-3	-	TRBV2	TGTGCCAAACAGGGGGGAGGGCCATCAGATACGCAGTATTTT	CAKQGGGPSDTQYF
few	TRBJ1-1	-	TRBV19	TGTGCCAGTCAGGGACAAGCCACTGAAGCTTTCTTT	CASQGQATEAFF
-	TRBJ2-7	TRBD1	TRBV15	TGTGCCACCAGCTACTATGGGGGGACAGGGGGCTACGAGCAGTACTTC	CATSYYGGTGGYEQYF
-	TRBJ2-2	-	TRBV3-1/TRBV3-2	TGTGCCAGCAGCTTACACAGGGACGGGGAGCTGTTTTTT	CASSLHRDGELFF
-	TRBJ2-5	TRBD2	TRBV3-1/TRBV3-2	TGTGCCAGCAGCCGACTAGCGGGGACCCAAGAGACCCAGTACTTC	CASSRLAGTQETQYF
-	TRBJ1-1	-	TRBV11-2	TGTGCCAGCAGCCTTTTGGGTGGGTCAGGAACTGAAGCTTTCTTT	CASSLLGGSGTEAFF